This T cell receptor beta chain came from a study of regulatory T cells in long-lasting Graves disease. Construction of the TCR beta libraries employed iRepertoire HTBI primers in conjunction with Arm-PCR of CDR3 regions. Each CDR3 protein is one row after TCRdb ran MiXCR on the multiplex PCR reads. Among 620,000 or so distinct CDR3 sequences, 16% were seen once, and the ten largest hold approximately 20%. Time point specified: newly diagnosed GD, antithyroid drugs for less than 3 months. Researchers made the TCR library from RNA that was extracted from PBMCs. Study-level points and caveats: Persistent patients shared more public clonotypes (2,741) than new patients (roughly 970).

From germline, CDR1 is SQVTM and CDR2 ANQGSEA. V was shortened by 7 bases and J by 5 bases, with 14 bases between the two germline ends. The CDR3 spans 12 residues. Worth noting for this clonotype: Antigen specificity is unknown.

The same data also went into a second study, on T cells in Graves' hyperthyroidism and ophthalmopathy. As that report states: Hyperthyroidism of Graves' type that showed no ophthalmopathy progression within 18 months was stable. Clinical symptoms, serum thyroxine and TRAb, thyroid ultrasound and orbital computed tomography together formed the diagnostic basis. A first-round RT-PCR of the TCR CDR3 used the HTBI primer set.

This specimen consisted of peripheral blood mononuclear cells (PBMCs), obtained at new diagnosis, from a patient treated with antithyroid drugs. This TCR was recovered from a young woman with Graves disease. The gene calls are TRBV29-1 and TRBJ2-5; D possibly corresponds to TRBD1 (6 bases). The CDR3 bases are TGCAGCGGTTCTAGGACAGCCGAGACCCAGTACTTC. It encodes CSGSRTAETQYF.